This is a list of T cell receptor beta chains from one sample in a study of regulatory T cells in long-lasting Graves disease. TCRdb re-derived calls from the multiplex PCR reads in MiXCR, one entry per CDR3 protein. Of roughly 360,000 distinct CDR3 sequences in the sample, about 12% are singletons; the top ten hold 18%. In addition, the sample was reused for a study of T cells in Graves' hyperthyroidism and ophthalmopathy.

The sample in question was peripheral blood mononuclear cells (PBMCs), obtained at new diagnosis, from a patient treated with antithyroid drugs. The receptor source for this set is a woman younger than 30 with Graves disease. CDR3s include the opening cysteine and the closing phenylalanine or tryptophan. Fields, in order: clone size, D gene, V gene, J gene, CDR3 DNA, CDR3 protein. A D gene is named only where the DNA matches it firmly. Clone size appears in some rows only: once, few, many, or a class for an expanded clone.

abundance: few
d_gene: NA
v_gene: TRBV7-2
j_gene: TRBJ2-5
CDR3nt: TGTGCCAGCAGCTTTTTAGGCCCCAGGGCCCAGTACTTC
CDR3aa: CASSFLGPRAQYF

abundance: many
d_gene: NA
v_gene: TRBV24-1
j_gene: TRBJ1-1
CDR3nt: TGTGCCACCAGTGACCCGCTAACTGCCCGGGCTTCAGGTGAAGCTTTCTTT
CDR3aa: CATSDPLTARASGEAFF

abundance: NA
d_gene: NA
v_gene: TRBV24-1
j_gene: TRBJ1-5
CDR3nt: TGTGCCACCAGTGACACCTCGACAAGGGGACAGCCCCAGCATTTT
CDR3aa: CATSDTSTRGQPQHF

abundance: many
d_gene: NA
v_gene: TRBV11-3
j_gene: TRBJ2-2
CDR3nt: TGTGCCAGCAGCTTAGAATCCATTTTCGGCGGGGAGCTGTTTTTT
CDR3aa: CASSLESIFGGELFF

abundance: many
d_gene: NA
v_gene: TRBV29-1
j_gene: TRBJ1-3
CDR3nt: TGCAGCGTTGGAGAACCGAGCGCCGGAAACACCATATATTTT
CDR3aa: CSVGEPSAGNTIYF

abundance: NA
d_gene: NA
v_gene: TRBV9
j_gene: TRBJ2-3
CDR3nt: TGTGCCAGCAGCGCGGGGCCGGGGGATACGCAGTATTTT
CDR3aa: CASSAGPGDTQYF

abundance: many
d_gene: TRBD1
v_gene: TRBV12-3/TRBV12-4
j_gene: TRBJ1-1
CDR3nt: TGTGCCAGCAGTTTCGACAGGGGGTGGGTCCTGGGCACTGAAGCTTTCTTT
CDR3aa: CASSFDRGWVLGTEAFF

abundance: many
d_gene: NA
v_gene: TRBV6-2/TRBV6-3
j_gene: TRBJ2-1
CDR3nt: TGTGCCAGCAGTTACAGGCCCCCTGGCTCTATCAATGAGCAGTTCTTC
CDR3aa: CASSYRPPGSINEQFF

abundance: many
d_gene: TRBD2
v_gene: TRBV19
j_gene: TRBJ2-3
CDR3nt: TGTGCCAGTGGACTAGCGGGAGTACGTACAGATACGCAGTATTTT
CDR3aa: CASGLAGVRTDTQYF

abundance: many
d_gene: NA
v_gene: TRBV12-3/TRBV12-4
j_gene: TRBJ1-1
CDR3nt: TGTGCCAGCAGTTTTTGGGGCGCAAACACTGAAGCTTTCTTT
CDR3aa: CASSFWGANTEAFF

abundance: many
d_gene: TRBD1
v_gene: TRBV25-1
j_gene: TRBJ1-1
CDR3nt: TGTGCCAGCAGTAAAGTGGGACAGAAGAACACTGAAGCTTTCTTT
CDR3aa: CASSKVGQKNTEAFF

abundance: many
d_gene: TRBD1
v_gene: TRBV5-1
j_gene: TRBJ1-2
CDR3nt: TGCGCCAGCAGCTTGCTGACGTTGACAGGGGGCTACACCTTC
CDR3aa: CASSLLTLTGGYTF

abundance: many
d_gene: NA
v_gene: TRBV20-1
j_gene: TRBJ2-1
CDR3nt: TGCAGTGCTAGACTAGTTGGGGCAATCACCCGGGATGAGCAGTTCTTC
CDR3aa: CSARLVGAITRDEQFF

abundance: many
d_gene: NA
v_gene: TRBV20-1
j_gene: TRBJ2-3
CDR3nt: TGCAGTGCTTATCCATCAGATACGCAGTATTTT
CDR3aa: CSAYPSDTQYF

abundance: few
d_gene: TRBD1
v_gene: TRBV7-9
j_gene: TRBJ1-2
CDR3nt: TGTGCCAGCAGCCGAGACTGGGACAGCTATGGCTACACCTTC
CDR3aa: CASSRDWDSYGYTF

abundance: NA
d_gene: NA
v_gene: TRBV7-8
j_gene: TRBJ2-7
CDR3nt: TGTGCCAGCAGCTTAGCACCCGGGACCCTTTACGAGCAGTACTTC
CDR3aa: CASSLAPGTLYEQYF

abundance: NA
d_gene: NA
v_gene: TRBV7-2
j_gene: TRBJ1-2
CDR3nt: TGTGCCAGCAGCTTATACACGGGGGAGGATGGCTACACCTTC
CDR3aa: CASSLYTGEDGYTF

abundance: many
d_gene: TRBD1
v_gene: TRBV28
j_gene: TRBJ2-3
CDR3nt: TGTGCTGGAAAAAAAAGGACAGGAAGGGATACGCAGTATTTT
CDR3aa: CAGKKRTGRDTQYF

abundance: NA
d_gene: NA
v_gene: TRBV6-2/TRBV6-3
j_gene: TRBJ1-2
CDR3nt: TGCGCCAGCAGTCAGTCCACATACTATGGCTACACCTTC
CDR3aa: CASSQSTYYGYTF

abundance: many
d_gene: TRBD1
v_gene: TRBV24-1
j_gene: TRBJ2-3
CDR3nt: TGTGCCACCAGTGGACTACTCGGGACAGGGGGCTCAGATACGCAGTATTTT
CDR3aa: CATSGLLGTGGSDTQYF

abundance: many
d_gene: NA
v_gene: TRBV5-5
j_gene: TRBJ2-3
CDR3nt: TGTGCCAGCAGCTTGAGGCCCACAGATACGCAGTATTTT
CDR3aa: CASSLRPTDTQYF

abundance: many
d_gene: NA
v_gene: TRBV13
j_gene: TRBJ1-2
CDR3nt: TGTGCCAGCAGCCCAGGGGAGGATAATGGCTACACCTTC
CDR3aa: CASSPGEDNGYTF

abundance: many
d_gene: TRBD2
v_gene: TRBV15
j_gene: TRBJ2-2
CDR3nt: TGTGCCACCAGCAGAGGGACTAGCGGATCGAACACCGGGGAGCTGTTTTTT
CDR3aa: CATSRGTSGSNTGELFF

abundance: few
d_gene: TRBD1
v_gene: TRBV7-9
j_gene: TRBJ2-7
CDR3nt: TGTGCCAGCAGCTTAGTGGGACAGAGCTCCTACGAGCAGTACTTC
CDR3aa: CASSLVGQSSYEQYF

abundance: many
d_gene: TRBD2
v_gene: TRBV20-1
j_gene: TRBJ2-3
CDR3nt: TGCAGTGCTATTCCGGGGCGGGGGGCAGATACGCAGTATTTT
CDR3aa: CSAIPGRGADTQYF

abundance: many
d_gene: NA
v_gene: TRBV11-2
j_gene: TRBJ1-6
CDR3nt: TGTGCCAGCAGCTACCTCGGGGCCTTTAATTCACCCCTCCACTTT
CDR3aa: CASSYLGAFNSPLHF

abundance: many
d_gene: NA
v_gene: TRBV29-1
j_gene: TRBJ1-2
CDR3nt: TGCAGCGTTGAAGACCGGGACTATGGCTACACCTTC
CDR3aa: CSVEDRDYGYTF

abundance: few
d_gene: NA
v_gene: TRBV5-5
j_gene: TRBJ2-3
CDR3nt: TGTGCCAGCAGCTTGGTGGCCCTTTCGGGGAGTGATACGCAGTATTTT
CDR3aa: CASSLVALSGSDTQYF

abundance: NA
d_gene: NA
v_gene: TRBV20-1
j_gene: TRBJ2-1
CDR3nt: TGCAGTGCTCCTCTGTTGAGCAGCTCCTACAATGAGCAGTTCTTC
CDR3aa: CSAPLLSSSYNEQFF

abundance: few
d_gene: NA
v_gene: TRBV6-1
j_gene: TRBJ2-2
CDR3nt: TGTGCCAGCAGTCTCCGTATGCCCGGGGAGCTGTTTTTT
CDR3aa: CASSLRMPGELFF

abundance: many
d_gene: NA
v_gene: TRBV20-1
j_gene: TRBJ2-5
CDR3nt: TGCAGTGCTAGTGGCGGGTATCAAGAGACCCAGTACTTC
CDR3aa: CSASGGYQETQYF

abundance: few
d_gene: NA
v_gene: TRBV7-9
j_gene: TRBJ1-1
CDR3nt: TGTGCCAGCAGCGTATCAGGACAGATCAACACTGAAGCTTTCTTT
CDR3aa: CASSVSGQINTEAFF

abundance: few
d_gene: TRBD2
v_gene: TRBV6-1
j_gene: TRBJ2-1
CDR3nt: TGTGCCAGCAGTAAGCGGGGCAAAACCTACAATGAGCAGTTCTTC
CDR3aa: CASSKRGKTYNEQFF

abundance: few
d_gene: NA
v_gene: TRBV29-1
j_gene: TRBJ2-7
CDR3nt: TGCAGCGTGTCTTTTTCCGTTAGCTCCTACGAGCAGTACTTC
CDR3aa: CSVSFSVSSYEQYF

abundance: many
d_gene: NA
v_gene: TRBV7-8
j_gene: TRBJ2-2
CDR3nt: TGTGCCAGCAGCTTAATTCGCGAGGCGGCTAGCGTCCCCGGGGAGCTGTTTTTT
CDR3aa: CASSLIREAASVPGELFF

abundance: NA
d_gene: TRBD1
v_gene: TRBV7-9
j_gene: TRBJ1-1
CDR3nt: TGTGCCAGCGGACGGGACAGATCCATGAACACTGAAGCTTTCTTT
CDR3aa: CASGRDRSMNTEAFF

abundance: once
d_gene: TRBD2
v_gene: TRBV20-1
j_gene: TRBJ2-3
CDR3nt: TGCAGTGCTAGAGGGGGACTAGCGGGAGGATGGTTGTCAGATACGCAGTATTTT
CDR3aa: CSARGGLAGGWLSDTQYF

abundance: many
d_gene: NA
v_gene: TRBV4-2
j_gene: TRBJ1-2
CDR3nt: TGTGCCAGCAGCCAGGAACAGGGAAACTATGGCTACACCTTC
CDR3aa: CASSQEQGNYGYTF

abundance: many
d_gene: NA
v_gene: TRBV20-1
j_gene: TRBJ2-1
CDR3nt: TGCAGTGCTGCTTTATTGCAGGGGATCTGGGGGCCGGATGAGCAGTTCTTC
CDR3aa: CSAALLQGIWGPDEQFF

abundance: many
d_gene: NA
v_gene: TRBV7-3
j_gene: TRBJ1-1
CDR3nt: TGTGCCAGCAGCTTGGGACGGGGGGGGCACACTGAAGCTTTCTTT
CDR3aa: CASSLGRGGHTEAFF

abundance: NA
d_gene: TRBD2
v_gene: TRBV29-1
j_gene: TRBJ2-2
CDR3nt: TGCAGCGCCGGGAAGACTAGCCCCGGTTCTGGCGGGGAGCTGTTTTTT
CDR3aa: CSAGKTSPGSGGELFF

abundance: many
d_gene: NA
v_gene: TRBV12-3/TRBV12-4
j_gene: TRBJ1-6
CDR3nt: TGTGCCAGCAGTTTCTCTAGGGGAATGGAAAATTCACCCCTCCACTTT
CDR3aa: CASSFSRGMENSPLHF

abundance: many
d_gene: NA
v_gene: TRBV4-3
j_gene: TRBJ2-1
CDR3nt: TGCGCCAGCAGCCAAGACCCCGGTGTCGGCGGGCCTTACAATGAGCAGTTCTTC
CDR3aa: CASSQDPGVGGPYNEQFF

abundance: many
d_gene: NA
v_gene: TRBV27
j_gene: TRBJ1-2
CDR3nt: TGTGCCAGCAGTTTTTCGACCGTAAGGGGCTACACCTTC
CDR3aa: CASSFSTVRGYTF

abundance: few
d_gene: NA
v_gene: TRBV7-8
j_gene: TRBJ1-1
CDR3nt: TGTGCCAGCAGCTTTATCGGGGGGCGCTGGGAGATGAACACTGAAGCTTTCTTT
CDR3aa: CASSFIGGRWEMNTEAFF

abundance: NA
d_gene: TRBD1
v_gene: TRBV6-2/TRBV6-3
j_gene: TRBJ2-7
CDR3nt: TGTGCCAGCAGTTACCTCCGGGACAGGGGGTACGAGCAGTACTTC
CDR3aa: CASSYLRDRGYEQYF

abundance: many
d_gene: NA
v_gene: TRBV7-9
j_gene: TRBJ1-1
CDR3nt: TGTGCCAGCAGCCACACTTTTAGGCAGAGCACTGAAGCTTTCTTT
CDR3aa: CASSHTFRQSTEAFF

abundance: many
d_gene: NA
v_gene: TRBV7-6
j_gene: TRBJ1-3
CDR3nt: TGTGCCAGCAGCTTAAATTTCTGGAATCCAAAGTCTGGAAACACCATATATTTT
CDR3aa: CASSLNFWNPKSGNTIYF

abundance: many
d_gene: NA
v_gene: TRBV15
j_gene: TRBJ1-4
CDR3nt: TGTGCCACCAGCAGGGGCCTGGGGGTTACACCTAATGAAAAACTGTTTTTT
CDR3aa: CATSRGLGVTPNEKLFF

abundance: many
d_gene: NA
v_gene: TRBV7-8
j_gene: TRBJ2-3
CDR3nt: TGTGCCAGCAGCTTACCAGAAAACTTAGATACGCAGTATTTT
CDR3aa: CASSLPENLDTQYF

abundance: many
d_gene: NA
v_gene: TRBV27
j_gene: TRBJ2-2
CDR3nt: TGTGCCAGCAGTCCTACTAGCAACGGGGAGCTGTTTTTT
CDR3aa: CASSPTSNGELFF

abundance: few
d_gene: TRBD2
v_gene: TRBV5-1
j_gene: TRBJ2-1
CDR3nt: TGCGCCAGCAGCTTGGCCTCGGCGGGGGCCTACAATGAGCAGTTCTTC
CDR3aa: CASSLASAGAYNEQFF

abundance: many
d_gene: NA
v_gene: TRBV6-5
j_gene: TRBJ1-2
CDR3nt: TGTGCCAGCAGTTACCCCGAGGAGAGCTATGGCTACACCTTC
CDR3aa: CASSYPEESYGYTF

abundance: many
d_gene: NA
v_gene: TRBV7-6
j_gene: TRBJ2-5
CDR3nt: TGTGCCAGCAGCTTACAACCTGGGATGGAGACCCAGTACTTC
CDR3aa: CASSLQPGMETQYF

abundance: NA
d_gene: TRBD1
v_gene: TRBV20-1
j_gene: TRBJ2-3
CDR3nt: TGCAGTGCTCCCCGGACAGGGTACACAGATACGCAGTATTTT
CDR3aa: CSAPRTGYTDTQYF